A single sample is the source of the 5 T cell receptor beta chains below, sequenced in a study of cytomegalovirus exposure and HLA in healthy donors. The study ran its PCR with 60 Vbeta and 13 Jbeta primers. Sequencing was performed with immunoSEQ multiplex PCR; in TCRdb, only in-frame clones are kept and a portion is missing. The profile covers roughly 140,000 clones, with over 60% appearing a single time and over 2% taken by the ten largest. Sequencing was performed on PBMCs. Source of these receptors: a man aged 35 to 55 in good health and CMV-seronegative.

The chain is built from TRBV6-1 and TRBJ1-4; possible D gene TRBD1, 5 bases. Germline values: CDR1 MNHNS, CDR2 SASEGT. The V and J ends lost 4 bases and 4 bases respectively, with 13 bases between them. The CDR3 totals 15 residues. The DNA of the CDR3 is TGTGCCAGCAGTGCCTACCAGGGAGGTAATGAAAAACTGTTTTTT. It yields the protein CASSAYQGGNEKLFF.

The chain uses TRBV19 and TRBJ2-4, with 11 bases lining up with TRBD2. The V gene's germline CDR1 is LNHDA and CDR2 SQIVND (reference sequence). The V segment lost 3 bases and the J segment 10 bases; nucleotides outside the gene matches: 5. The CDR3 has 14 residues. The CDR3 loop reads CASSISGRGLIQYF. CDR3 DNA sequence: TGTGCCAGTAGTATTAGCGGGAGGGGGTTGATTCAGTACTTC.

As DNA, the CDR3 is TGTGCCATCAGTGAGAGCAGGGTTTGGTATGGCTACACCTTC. This sequence encodes CAISESRVWYGYTF. The J gene is TRBJ1-2, the V gene TRBV10-3; D perhaps matches TRBD1 (5 bases). CDR3 length equals 14 residues. The germline V gene encodes CDR1 ENHRY and CDR2 SYGVKD. V lost 2 bases and J 5 bases, leaving 12 bases between the germline ends.

The V and J genes are TRBV29-1 and TRBJ2-7; 9 bases are a match to TRBD1. Germline CDR1 is SQVTM and CDR2 is ANQGSEA. V shed 7 bases, J shed 4 bases, and the junction held 8 bases outside the gene matches. This CDR3 is 13 amino acids long. The CDR3 sequence: CSAGTGKGYEQYF. The CDR3 DNA reads as TGCAGCGCTGGGACAGGGAAGGGATACGAGCAGTACTTC.

In this sample, this clone turned up once. The J gene is TRBJ2-7, the V gene TRBV9; no firm D call. The V end lost 0 bases, the J end lost 5 bases, and 18 bases lay between the germline ends. Germline lookup yields CDR1 SGDLS and CDR2 YYNGEE. CDR3 length: 16 residues. Written as DNA, the CDR3 is TGTGCCAGCAGCGTAGAACGGCCCGAGGTTGTACACGAGCAGTACTTC. Translation: CASSVERPEVVHEQYF. The variable domain in full, completed from reference TRBV9 and TRBJ2-7, reads DSGVTQTPKHLITATGQRVTLRCSPRSGDLSVYWYQQSLDQGLQFLIQYYNGEERAKGNILERFSAQQFPDLHSELNLSSLELGDSALYFCASSVERPEVVHEQYFGPGTRLTVT.